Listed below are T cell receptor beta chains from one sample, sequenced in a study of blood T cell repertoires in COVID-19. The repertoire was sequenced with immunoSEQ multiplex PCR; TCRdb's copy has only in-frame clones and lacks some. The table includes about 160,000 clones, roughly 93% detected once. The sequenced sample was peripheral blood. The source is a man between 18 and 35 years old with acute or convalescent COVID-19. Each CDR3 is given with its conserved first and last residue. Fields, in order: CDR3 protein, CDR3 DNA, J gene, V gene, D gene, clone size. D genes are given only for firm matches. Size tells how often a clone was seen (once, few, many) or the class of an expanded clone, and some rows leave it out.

CDR3aa: CASSEGLAGDNEQFF
CDR3nt: TGTGCCAGCAGTGAAGGTCTAGCGGGGGACAATGAGCAGTTCTTC
j_gene: TRBJ2-1
v_gene: TRBV6-4
d_gene: TRBD2
abundance: .

CDR3aa: CASSLSFHEQFF
CDR3nt: TGTGCCAGCTCCCTATCATTCCATGAGCAGTTCTTC
j_gene: TRBJ2-1
v_gene: TRBV18
d_gene: .
abundance: .

CDR3aa: CASSFRGVGQPQHF
CDR3nt: TGTGCCAGCAGTTTCAGGGGGGTCGGTCAGCCCCAGCATTTT
j_gene: TRBJ1-5
v_gene: TRBV28
d_gene: TRBD1
abundance: .

CDR3aa: CARRSELETQYF
CDR3nt: TGTGCCAGAAGGAGTGAGTTGGAGACCCAGTACTTC
j_gene: TRBJ2-5
v_gene: TRBV2
d_gene: .
abundance: .

CDR3aa: CASSPKTGGDTEAFF
CDR3nt: TGTGCCAGCAGCCCAAAGACAGGGGGGGACACTGAAGCTTTCTTT
j_gene: TRBJ1-1
v_gene: TRBV9
d_gene: TRBD1
abundance: .

CDR3aa: CAWDGVGNEQFF
CDR3nt: TGTGCCTGGGATGGAGTGGGCAATGAGCAGTTCTTC
j_gene: TRBJ2-1
v_gene: TRBV30
d_gene: .
abundance: .

CDR3aa: CASSLYGTANYGYTF
CDR3nt: TGTGCCAGCAGTCTTTACGGGACAGCGAACTATGGCTACACCTTC
j_gene: TRBJ1-2
v_gene: TRBV27
d_gene: TRBD1
abundance: .

CDR3aa: CASSYSSSGRAYEQYF
CDR3nt: TGTGCCAGCAGTTACTCTTCTAGCGGGAGGGCCTACGAGCAGTACTTC
j_gene: TRBJ2-7
v_gene: TRBV6-5
d_gene: TRBD2
abundance: .

CDR3aa: CASSGTGYNSPLHF
CDR3nt: TGTGCCAGCAGCGGGACAGGGTATAATTCACCCCTCCACTTT
j_gene: TRBJ1-6
v_gene: TRBV6-5
d_gene: TRBD1
abundance: .

CDR3aa: CASSFPGQGPYSGNTIYF
CDR3nt: TGTGCCAGCAGCTTCCCGGGACAGGGCCCTTACTCTGGAAACACCATATATTTT
j_gene: TRBJ1-3
v_gene: TRBV11-2
d_gene: TRBD1
abundance: .

CDR3aa: CASSYSLLDTEAFF
CDR3nt: TGTGCCAGCAGTTACTCGTTATTAGACACTGAAGCTTTCTTT
j_gene: TRBJ1-1
v_gene: TRBV6-5
d_gene: .
abundance: .

CDR3aa: CASSLGPGHEQYF
CDR3nt: TGTGCCAGCAGCTTGGGTCCAGGGCACGAGCAGTACTTC
j_gene: TRBJ2-7
v_gene: TRBV5-5
d_gene: .
abundance: .

CDR3aa: CASKSGDRDTEAFF
CDR3nt: TGTGCCAGCAAGTCAGGGGACAGGGACACTGAAGCTTTCTTT
j_gene: TRBJ1-1
v_gene: TRBV27
d_gene: TRBD1
abundance: .

CDR3aa: CASSLMGAQAFF
CDR3nt: TGTGCCAGCAGTTTAATGGGGGCGCAGGCTTTCTTT
j_gene: TRBJ1-1
v_gene: TRBV12-3/TRBV12-4
d_gene: .
abundance: .

CDR3aa: CASSSTGTSGNTIYF
CDR3nt: TGCGCCAGCAGCTCGACAGGGACCTCTGGAAACACCATATATTTT
j_gene: TRBJ1-3
v_gene: TRBV5-1
d_gene: TRBD1
abundance: .

CDR3aa: CASSKEGPYEQYF
CDR3nt: TGTGCCAGCAGTAAGGAGGGACCCTACGAGCAGTACTTC
j_gene: TRBJ2-7
v_gene: TRBV6-5
d_gene: .
abundance: .

CDR3aa: CASSGTSGAEQFF
CDR3nt: TGTGCCAGCAGTGGGACTAGCGGGGCCGAGCAGTTCTTC
j_gene: TRBJ2-1
v_gene: TRBV3-1/TRBV3-2
d_gene: TRBD2
abundance: .

CDR3aa: CASSQGQGIEETQYF
CDR3nt: TGTGCCAGCAGCCAAGGACAGGGGATAGAAGAGACCCAGTACTTC
j_gene: TRBJ2-5
v_gene: TRBV14
d_gene: TRBD1
abundance: .

CDR3aa: CASSLGGDGPEAFF
CDR3nt: TGTGCCAGCAGCTTAGGGGGGGACGGCCCTGAAGCTTTCTTT
j_gene: TRBJ1-1
v_gene: TRBV7-8
d_gene: .
abundance: few

CDR3aa: CASSFQGLGDEKLFF
CDR3nt: TGCGCCAGCAGCTTCCAGGGGCTCGGTGATGAAAAACTGTTTTTT
j_gene: TRBJ1-4
v_gene: TRBV5-1
d_gene: .
abundance: .

CDR3aa: CASSKAIYGYTF
CDR3nt: TGTGCCAGTAGTAAAGCGATCTATGGCTACACCTTC
j_gene: TRBJ1-2
v_gene: TRBV19
d_gene: .
abundance: .

CDR3aa: CASSVLPRTGNTGELFF
CDR3nt: TGTGCCAGCAGCGTACTCCCGCGGACAGGGAACACCGGGGAGCTGTTTTTT
j_gene: TRBJ2-2
v_gene: TRBV9
d_gene: TRBD1
abundance: .

CDR3aa: CASGRGQGSSGANVLTF
CDR3nt: TGTGCCAGCGGTCGGGGACAGGGGAGCTCTGGGGCCAACGTCCTGACTTTC
j_gene: TRBJ2-6
v_gene: TRBV6-4
d_gene: TRBD1
abundance: .

CDR3aa: CASSTLQGAGEQYF
CDR3nt: TGTGCCAGTAGTACATTACAGGGGGCCGGCGAGCAGTACTTC
j_gene: TRBJ2-7
v_gene: TRBV19
d_gene: TRBD1
abundance: .

CDR3aa: CATSDRDRGLYGYTF
CDR3nt: TGTGCCACCAGTGATAGGGACAGGGGATTATATGGCTACACCTTC
j_gene: TRBJ1-2
v_gene: TRBV24-1
d_gene: TRBD1
abundance: .

CDR3aa: CASWGYYEQYF
CDR3nt: TGTGCCAGCTGGGGCTACTACGAGCAGTACTTC
j_gene: TRBJ2-7
v_gene: TRBV6-5
d_gene: .
abundance: .

CDR3aa: CASMRQLNTEAFF
CDR3nt: TGTGCCAGCATGAGGCAGCTGAACACTGAAGCTTTCTTT
j_gene: TRBJ1-1
v_gene: TRBV5-8
d_gene: .
abundance: .

CDR3aa: CASSSPGLGLEKLFF
CDR3nt: TGTGCCAGCAGTTCCCCGGGACTAGGGCTAGAAAAACTGTTTTTT
j_gene: TRBJ1-4
v_gene: TRBV27
d_gene: .
abundance: .

CDR3aa: CASSLQRDTGELFF
CDR3nt: TGTGCCAGCAGTTTACAGCGGGACACCGGGGAGCTGTTTTTT
j_gene: TRBJ2-2
v_gene: TRBV27
d_gene: .
abundance: .

CDR3aa: CASSINEGANVLTF
CDR3nt: TGTGCCAGCAGCATTAATGAGGGGGCCAACGTCCTGACTTTC
j_gene: TRBJ2-6
v_gene: TRBV21-1
d_gene: .
abundance: .

CDR3aa: CASRDFFTDTQYF
CDR3nt: TGTGCCAGCCGGGACTTCTTCACAGATACGCAGTATTTT
j_gene: TRBJ2-3
v_gene: TRBV9
d_gene: .
abundance: .

CDR3aa: CASSNARGQPQHF
CDR3nt: TGTGCCAGTAGTAATGCCCGGGGTCAGCCCCAGCATTTT
j_gene: TRBJ1-5
v_gene: TRBV19
d_gene: .
abundance: once

CDR3aa: CASTLGSRQGVGGYTF
CDR3nt: TGTGCCAGCACCCTGGGATCCCGACAGGGAGTAGGCGGCTACACCTTC
j_gene: TRBJ1-2
v_gene: TRBV2
d_gene: TRBD1
abundance: few

CDR3aa: CASSYLQGNGYTF
CDR3nt: TGTGCCAGCAGTTACTTACAGGGAAATGGCTACACCTTC
j_gene: TRBJ1-2
v_gene: TRBV6-5
d_gene: .
abundance: .

CDR3aa: CASSLRQGRYGYTF
CDR3nt: TGTGCCAGCTCACTAAGACAGGGCCGCTATGGCTACACCTTC
j_gene: TRBJ1-2
v_gene: TRBV18
d_gene: TRBD1
abundance: once

CDR3aa: CASSFTYGELFF
CDR3nt: TGTGCCAGCAGTTTTACTTACGGGGAGCTGTTTTTT
j_gene: TRBJ2-2
v_gene: TRBV28
d_gene: .
abundance: .

CDR3aa: CASSFGTGGEWETQYF
CDR3nt: TGTGCCAGCAGCTTCGGGACAGGGGGCGAATGGGAGACCCAGTACTTC
j_gene: TRBJ2-5
v_gene: TRBV11-2
d_gene: TRBD1
abundance: .

CDR3aa: CATSDPSEAGRYYEQYF
CDR3nt: TGTGCCACCAGTGATCCATCAGAGGCGGGTCGGTACTACGAGCAGTACTTC
j_gene: TRBJ2-7
v_gene: TRBV24-1
d_gene: .
abundance: .

CDR3aa: CATSSGDRASQPQHF
CDR3nt: TGTGCCACCAGCAGCGGCGACAGGGCTAGTCAGCCCCAGCATTTT
j_gene: TRBJ1-5
v_gene: TRBV15
d_gene: TRBD1
abundance: .

CDR3aa: CASRPSRVFYGYTF
CDR3nt: TGTGCCAGCAGACCCTCACGCGTCTTCTATGGCTACACCTTC
j_gene: TRBJ1-2
v_gene: TRBV28
d_gene: .
abundance: .

CDR3aa: CASSPPGGSTDTQYF
CDR3nt: TGTGCCAGCTCACCACCGGGAGGCAGCACAGATACGCAGTATTTT
j_gene: TRBJ2-3
v_gene: TRBV18
d_gene: .
abundance: .